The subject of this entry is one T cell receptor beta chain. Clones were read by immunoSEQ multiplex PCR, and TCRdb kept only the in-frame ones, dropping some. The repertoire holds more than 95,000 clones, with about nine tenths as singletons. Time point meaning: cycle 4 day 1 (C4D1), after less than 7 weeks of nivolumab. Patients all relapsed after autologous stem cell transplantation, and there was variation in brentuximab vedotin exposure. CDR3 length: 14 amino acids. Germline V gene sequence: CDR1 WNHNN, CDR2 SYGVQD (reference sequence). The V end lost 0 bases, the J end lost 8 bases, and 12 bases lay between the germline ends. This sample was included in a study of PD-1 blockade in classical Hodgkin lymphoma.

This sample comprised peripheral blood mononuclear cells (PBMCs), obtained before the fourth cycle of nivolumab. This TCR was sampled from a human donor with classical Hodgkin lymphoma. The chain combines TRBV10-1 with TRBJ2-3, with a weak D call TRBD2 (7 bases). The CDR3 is CASSESTGRGTQYF. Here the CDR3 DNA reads TGCGCCAGCAGTGAGTCTACAGGGAGGGGTACGCAGTATTTT.